The 25 T cell receptor beta chains below come from one sample, sequenced in a study of T cells in Graves' hyperthyroidism and ophthalmopathy. Amplification targeted TCR beta CDR3 regions from RNA transcripts. The study used the HTBI primer set for a first-round RT-PCR of the TCR CDR3. Using its own MiXCR run on the multiplex PCR reads, TCRdb lists one record per CDR3 protein. The table has under 350,000 distinct CDR3 sequences, around a sixth seen once. The source material was blood. The receptor set was obtained from a woman between 45 and 60 years old with Graves' hyperthyroidism.

This clonotype was counted ten times or more. V is TRBV18 and J is TRBJ2-7, with 7 positions matching TRBD2. The CDR3 covers 17 residues. J gave up 3 bases and V 1 base, and 12 bases lay outside the gene matches. Germline CDR1 is KGHSH and CDR2 is LQKENI. The CDR3 nucleotides are TGTGCCAGCTCACCACGTACTCGGAGCGGGATGGGCTACGAGCAGTACTTC. It specifies CASSPRTRSGMGYEQYF.

This chain links TRBV7-8 with TRBJ2-5, with a tentative D call TRBD1 (5 bases). This CDR3 comprises 15 residues. Germline V gene lookup returns CDR1 SGHVS and CDR2 FQNEAQ. Trimming took off 1 base at V and 5 bases at J, with 14 bases between the two ends. DNA of the CDR3: TGTGCCAGCAGCTTAGAATCAGGGAATGGGGAGACCCAGTACTTC. Amino acid sequence: CASSLESGNGETQYF. Filled out from reference TRBV7-8 and TRBJ2-5, the complete variable domain reads GAGVSQSPRYKVAKRGQDVALRCDPISGHVSLFWYQQALGQGPEFLTYFQNEAQLDKSGLPSDRFFAERPEGSVSTLKIQRTQQEDSAVYLCASSLESGNGETQYFGPGTRLLVL.

This clonotype was found many times. The chain uses TRBV6-1 and TRBJ1-2; D possibly corresponds to TRBD1 (6 bases). CDR1 is MNHNS, CDR2 SASEGT, per germline. V dropped 2 bases and J dropped 2 bases, with 21 bases sitting between them. The CDR3 totals 18 residues. The CDR3 nucleotides are TGTGCCAGCAGTGAACCCGGGGGGGCGCTTGTCAAAAACTATGGCTACACCTTC. Its translation: CASSEPGGALVKNYGYTF.

This clonotype was counted ten times or more. The chain employs TRBV12-3 or TRBV12-4 and TRBJ1-4, with TRBD1 identical over 7 bases. J was trimmed by 8 bases and V by 5 bases; bases with no gene match: 8. This CDR3 has 14 residues. CDR3: CASSQTGPREKLFF. CDR3 bases: TGTGCCAGCAGTCAGACAGGGCCAAGGGAAAAACTGTTTTTT.

This clonotype was seen just once. This chain connects TRBV25-1 to TRBJ2-2; TRBD1 matches at 7 bases. Germline lookup yields CDR1 MGHDK and CDR2 SYGVNS. V shed 6 bases, J shed 5 bases, and the junction held 12 bases outside the gene matches. This CDR3 region has 16 residues. CDR3 loop: CASSNYDRVYTGELFF. In DNA, the CDR3 is TGTGCCAGCAGCAATTACGACAGGGTTTATACCGGGGAGCTGTTTTTT.

This clonotype was detected ten times or more. The chain is built from TRBV18 and TRBJ2-7; possibly TRBD1 for D (6 bases). The CDR3 runs to 14 residues. Between the trimmed V and J ends, which lost 3 bases and 3 bases, there was a span of 12 bases. Germline V gene data show CDR1 as KGHSH and CDR2 as LQKENI. The DNA of the CDR3 is TGTGCCAGCTCACCCCAGGGGCGGTTCTACGAGCAGTACTTC. Translated, it gives CASSPQGRFYEQYF.

This clonotype was seen a single time. This clone may be a read error of a much larger clone one base away. This rearrangement joins TRBV13 to TRBJ2-2; D is unresolved. Between the trimmed V and J ends, which lost 6 bases and 7 bases, there was a span of 12 bases. Germline V gives CDR1 PRHDT, CDR2 FYEKMQ (reference sequence). The CDR3 is made up of 13 amino acids. The CDR3: CASSRNAHGELFF. CDR3 sequence (DNA): TGTGCCAGCAGTCGTAATGCCCACGGGGAGCTGTTTTTT.

This clonotype was detected many times. The rearrangement joins TRBV7-2 to TRBJ2-3, with a weak D call TRBD2 (6 bases). Germline CDR1 SGHTA, CDR2 FQGNSA. This CDR3 has 14 residues. Deletions cut 3 bases from V and 1 base from J, with 8 bases between. In DNA form, the CDR3 reads TGTGCCAGCAGCTTCACGGGGGGCACAGATACGCAGTATTTT. Translation gives CASSFTGGTDTQYF.

The chain joins TRBV19 to TRBJ2-2, with 7 bases identical to TRBD2. V lost 10 bases to trimming and J lost 7 bases; unmatched junction nucleotides: 3. This CDR3 region has 11 residues. Germline lookup yields CDR1 LNHDA and CDR2 SQIVND (reference sequence). CDR3 DNA: TGTGCCACCACGGGAGGCGGGGAGCTGTTTTTT. Its protein is CATTGGGELFF.

The chain combines TRBV6-1 with TRBJ2-1, with no clear D. The CDR3 extends over 9 amino acids. V was trimmed by 6 bases and J by 8 bases, leaving 2 bases between them. Per germline, CDR1 MNHNS and CDR2 SASEGT. CDR3 nucleotide sequence: TGTGCCAGCAGCTATGAGCAGTTCTTC. Translation gives CASSYEQFF.

The CDR3 bases are TGCGCCAGCAGCCAAGGGACGCATTACGAGCAGTACTTC. This encodes CASSQGTHYEQYF. V and J are TRBV4-1 and TRBJ2-7, with D hard to call. The CDR3 contains 13 residues. V gave up 1 base and J gave up 4 bases, with 8 bases separating them. The germline V gene has CDR1 MGHRA and CDR2 YSYEKL.

This clonotype showed up many times. The chain uses TRBV11-2 and TRBJ2-3; no firm D call. Germline-derived CDR1 and CDR2 are SGHAT and FQNNGV. Trimming took 5 bases from V and 0 from J, leaving 3 bases between them. The CDR3 consists of 12 residues. The CDR3 sequence: CASSQSTDTQYF. CDR3 in DNA: TGTGCCAGCAGCCAAAGCACAGATACGCAGTATTTT.

The chain has TRBV20-1 and TRBJ1-1; D call uncertain. With 5 bases removed from V and 6 bases from J, the gap between germline ends came to 13 bases. The CDR3 covers 12 residues. From germline, CDR1 is DFQATT and CDR2 SNEGSKA (reference sequence). The chain's CDR3 is CSAAPTVSEAFF. The CDR3 DNA reads TGCAGTGCTGCTCCGACGGTATCTGAAGCTTTCTTT.

This clonotype showed up many times. CDR3 DNA: TGTGCCAGCAGCTCCTCTGGGTCCGACGAGCAGTACGTC. Amino acid sequence: CASSSSGSDEQYV. V is TRBV11-2 and J is TRBJ2-7; no definite D call. The V and J ends lost 4 bases and 5 bases respectively, with 12 bases between them. CDR1 is SGHAT and CDR2 is FQNNGV in the germline V gene. The CDR3 spans 13 residues.

This clonotype was found many times. The chain joins TRBV10-3 to TRBJ2-3, with 9 bases that match TRBD1. The V gene end was trimmed by 3 bases and the J gene end by 1 base; junction bases not matched to a gene: 8. The CDR3 contains 17 residues. The germline V gene encodes CDR1 ENHRY and CDR2 SYGVKD. The CDR3 DNA sequence: TGTGCCATCAGTGACCGACACAGGGGGCAGCGCACAGATACGCAGTATTTT. Translating gives CAISDRHRGQRTDTQYF.

Only a few counts were recorded for this clonotype. V is TRBV20-1 and J is TRBJ2-2; 11 bases match TRBD2. The CDR3 loop spans 14 amino acids. The V segment lost 6 bases and the J segment 6 bases; nucleotides outside the gene matches: 6. Germline assignment: CDR1 DFQATT and CDR2 SNEGSKA (reference sequence). The CDR3 coding sequence is TGCAGTGCCGTAGCGGGGGGGCCCTCCGGGGAGCTGTTTTTT. It translates to CSAVAGGPSGELFF.

The rearrangement links TRBV5-1 to TRBJ2-5, with a tentative D call TRBD1 (7 bases). The germline V and J ends were trimmed by 3 bases and 5 bases, with 14 bases remaining between them. This CDR3 region has 14 residues. The germline CDR1 and CDR2 sequences are SGHRS and YFSETQ. The CDR3 loop reads CASSSQGGGETQYF. The DNA for the CDR3 is TGCGCCAGCAGCTCCCAGGGGGGCGGGGAGACCCAGTACTTC.

This clonotype was seen only a few times. The chain carries TRBV6-1 and TRBJ1-5, with 7 nucleotides matching TRBD1. V shed 7 bases and J 1 base; nucleotides not matched to a gene: 7. This CDR3 has 15 residues. Germline CDR1 and CDR2: MNHNS and SASEGT. CDR3 nucleotide sequence: TGTGCCAGCACCCCGGGACAGATCAGCAATCAGCCCCAGCATTTT. Encoded protein: CASTPGQISNQPQHF.

The sample holds many counts of this clonotype. The gene calls are TRBV5-1 and TRBJ2-3; D possibly corresponds to TRBD1 (9 bases). The CDR3 length is 17 residues. Trimming pared 3 bases from V and 2 bases from J, leaving 19 bases between. The germline gives CDR1 SGHRS, CDR2 YFSETQ. The CDR3 spells CASSSGGTGSYTDTQYF. The CDR3, as DNA: TGCGCCAGCAGCTCGGGGGGGACAGGGTCCTACACAGATACGCAGTATTTT.

This chain connects TRBV12-3 or TRBV12-4 to TRBJ2-5; D remains ambiguous. Trimming shortened V by 6 bases and J by 2 bases, and 7 bases separated the two germline ends. The CDR3 runs to 12 residues. The CDR3 loop reads CASSPMQETQYF. The CDR3 region has the DNA TGTGCCAGCAGCCCAATGCAAGAGACCCAGTACTTC.

This clonotype was recorded at least ten times. The chain is built from TRBV6-1 and TRBJ2-5; tentative D call: TRBD2 (7 bases). Germline CDR1 MNHNS, CDR2 SASEGT. V lost 8 bases and J 1 base, leaving 17 bases between the germline ends. The CDR3 is 15 amino acids. The CDR3 nucleotides are TGTGCCAGCGGTCCGGGGGGCCCCCCCCAAGAGACCCAGTACTTC. It is translated as CASGPGGPPQETQYF.

This clonotype was counted many times. The rearrangement joins TRBV5-1 to TRBJ1-1; D may be TRBD1 (6 bases). The CDR3 sequence is 16 residues long. Germline CDR1 reads SGHRS; CDR2 reads YFSETQ. V dropped 0 bases and J dropped 2 bases, with 14 bases sitting between them. The CDR3 loop reads CASSLEGGGRNTEAFF. For the CDR3, the DNA is TGCGCCAGCAGCTTGGAGGGGGGGGGAAGAAACACTGAAGCTTTCTTT.

The sample holds a few counts of this clonotype. The chain has TRBV6-1 and TRBJ2-3; 15 bases match TRBD2. V lost 4 bases, J lost 14 bases, and 10 bases stayed unmatched. CDR1 is MNHNS and CDR2 is SASEGT in the germline V gene. The CDR3 runs 15 residues. CDR3: CASSGGLAGGIYRYF. CDR3 in DNA: TGTGCCAGCAGTGGGGGACTAGCGGGGGGTATATATCGGTATTTT.

This chain connects TRBV20-1 to TRBJ2-5; D is ambiguous. V lost 0 bases to trimming and J lost 2 bases, with 13 bases between them. Germline-derived CDR1 and CDR2 are DFQATT and SNEGSKA (reference sequence). CDR3 length: 15 amino acids. For the CDR3, the DNA is TGCAGTGCTAGAGACTCGGACGGTCTGCAAGAGACCCAGTACTTC. Translated: CSARDSDGLQETQYF.

The rearrangement joins TRBV7-9 to TRBJ1-4; 9 nucleotides line up with TRBD1. This CDR3 comprises 14 residues. V shed 1 base, J shed 7 bases, and the junction held 1 base outside the gene matches. From germline, CDR1 is SEHNR and CDR2 FQNEAQ (reference sequence). Here the CDR3 DNA reads TGTGCCAGCAGCTTAGTGACAGGGGGTGAAAAACTGTTTTTT. As protein: CASSLVTGGEKLFF.